The source of this T cell receptor (beta chain) is a study of Ad26.COV2.S vaccination and SARS-CoV-2 variants (dated by TCRdb to the early 2020s). Regarding the study in general: Vaccine-arm donors were drawn from COV1001, a multicentre, randomized, double-blind, placebo-controlled phase I-IIa trial of Ad26.COV2.S in healthy adults. Participants in the trial were split at random into five groups of five each, receiving low-dose or high-dose Ad26.COV2.S once or twice, or else placebo on both occasions. Investigators did not know the trial group allocation while performing experiments and assessing outcomes. TCRbeta repertoire sequencing was used to assess the specificity and breadth of SARS-CoV-2-reactive T cell receptors after Ad26.COV2.S vaccination. The TCR-sequenced set comprised around 30 samples: some 19 Ad26.COV2.S vaccine recipients, 5 placebo recipients and 8 SARS-CoV-2 convalescent individuals. Dosing of Ad26.COV2.S was intramuscular, at either 5x10^10 or 1x10^11 viral particles, delivered as one shot or as two shots spaced 56 days apart.

The treatment or condition label here, explained by the study, means: 15 to 20 received Ad26.COV2.S at low or high dose, single or two shots; five or six received placebo; per-sample allocation not given. For vaccine and placebo recipients, repertoires were sequenced using samples collected on day 63 after the first injection. Cohort 1b enrolled some 25 adults aged 18-55 years at a single site in Boston, USA, between 29 July and 7 August 2020. Ad26.COV2.S was a replication-incompetent adenovirus type 26 vector that expressed a prefusion-stabilized SARS-CoV-2 spike protein derived from the original Wuhan strain. General study outcomes and caveats: Compared with placebo recipients, Ad26.COV2.S recipients showed higher spike-specific TCR breadth (P = 0.0014). After vaccination, substantial breadth of spike-specific CD8+ and CD4+ T cell responses was reported. The study lacked the statistical power to compare responses across vaccine doses or regimens. The authors noted that total T cell responses may have been underestimated by the TCR breadth and depth analyses. Vaccine and placebo recipients had similar non-spike TCR breadth, a finding consistent with the vaccine containing only spike.

There are 17 amino acids in the CDR3, from cysteine to phenylalanine inclusive. Only the CDR3 part of the read is kept: 51 bases, read in frame from the first base. V and J are trimmed by 4 bases and 0 bases, and the gene matches miss 10 bases of the junction. Via the germline V gene, CDR1 is SGDLS and CDR2 YYNGEE. As regards this clone: This receptor's antigen is unknown. Per-base qualities were not stored, and no clone one base away is much larger.

TCRbeta CDR3 regions were sequenced with the immunoSEQ Assay. After extraction, genomic DNA underwent amplification by bias-controlled multiplex PCR, followed by high-throughput sequencing. The study's processing was this. To quantify the absolute abundance of each unique TCRbeta CDR3 region, sequences were collapsed and filtered. T cell fraction was estimated by normalization of TCRbeta template counts to usable DNA, with usable DNA being measured through amplification of reference genes present in all nucleated cells. Repertoire TCRs were annotated as SARS-CoV-2-specific when V gene, CDR3 amino acid sequence and J gene were exactly matched to a known reactive TCR set. The reference SARS-CoV-2 TCR set was derived from MIRA and filtered for enrichment in COVID-19-positive ImmuneCODE repertoires, a step that removed public or cross-reactive TCRs. Using the MIRA antigens, annotated TCRs were further analysed by specific ORF or by position within an ORF. Depth was the summed frequency of annotated unique rearrangements, while breadth was defined as annotated unique rearrangements over total unique productive rearrangements. TCR breadth was compared between groups using two-sided Wilcoxon rank-sum tests. The table comes from immuneACCESS by way of TCRdb, which keeps in-frame sequences with V and J called. Part of the clones is missing from these tables; in studies checked, under half for an unresolved V gene and the rest for unknown reasons. D and trimming were read from the DNA, whereas the V and J calls and clone size are those reported in that table. Recorded for this sample are about 350,000 clones; roughly 81% of them occurred a single time. The leading ten clones occupy roughly 3.5% of the sample.

The chain uses TRBV9 and TRBJ1-3; TRBD1 lines up with 7 middle nucleotides. This TCR came from a person aged 18-60 years who received the Ad26.COV2.S COVID-19 vaccine or a placebo. This specimen consisted of peripheral blood, obtained in a trial of Ad26.COV2.S vaccine versus placebo. The CDR3: CASSIPQGYPSGNTIYF. The DNA sequence reads TGTGCCAGCAGCATCCCACAGGGGTACCCCTCTGGAAACACCATATATTTT.